The clone carrying this T cell receptor beta chain was recorded at least ten times. Its specificity is not known. RNA transcripts provided the source from which TCR beta CDR3 regions were amplified. The HTBI primer set served for first-round RT-PCR of the TCR CDR3. One entry per CDR3 protein, called by TCRdb with MiXCR from the multiplex PCR reads. The data contain about 740,000 distinct CDR3 sequences, around 15% of them seen just once; the ten biggest clones take up more than 8.5%. Stable Graves' hyperthyroidism meant no ophthalmopathy progression within 18 months. Thyroid ultrasound and orbital computed tomography, with clinical symptoms and serum thyroxine and TRAb, informed diagnoses. The authors obtained PBMCs from more than 8 ml of fresh peripheral blood. The source of the sample is a study of T cells in Graves' hyperthyroidism and ophthalmopathy. Study observations and caveats: In the blood, most expanded thyroid clonotypes above 0.001 appeared as well.

V shed 10 bases, J shed 0 bases, and the junction held 11 bases outside the gene matches. The CDR3 covers 15 residues. CDR1 is SEHNR and CDR2 is FQNEAQ in the germline V gene (reference sequence). Sequencing was performed on blood. This rearrangement joins TRBV7-9 to TRBJ2-7; TRBD1 matches 8 bases. The source is a woman under 30 with Graves' hyperthyroidism. CDR3 in amino acids: CATNYRGASSYEQYF. The CDR3 DNA sequence: TGTGCCACAAATTACAGGGGGGCGAGCTCCTACGAGCAGTACTTC.